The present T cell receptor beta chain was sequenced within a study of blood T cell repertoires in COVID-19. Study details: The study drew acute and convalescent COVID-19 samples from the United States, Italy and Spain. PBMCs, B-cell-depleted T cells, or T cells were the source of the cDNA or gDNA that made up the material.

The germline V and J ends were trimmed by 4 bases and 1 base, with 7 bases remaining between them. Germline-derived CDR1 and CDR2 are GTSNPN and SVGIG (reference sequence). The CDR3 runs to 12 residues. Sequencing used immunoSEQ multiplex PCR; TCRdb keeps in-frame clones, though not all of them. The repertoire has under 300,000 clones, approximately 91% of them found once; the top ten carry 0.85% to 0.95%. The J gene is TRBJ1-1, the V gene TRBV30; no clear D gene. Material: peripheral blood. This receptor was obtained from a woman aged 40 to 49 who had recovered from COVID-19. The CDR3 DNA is TGTGCCTGGACTCGCAGGAACACTGAAGCTTTCTTT. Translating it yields CAWTRRNTEAFF.